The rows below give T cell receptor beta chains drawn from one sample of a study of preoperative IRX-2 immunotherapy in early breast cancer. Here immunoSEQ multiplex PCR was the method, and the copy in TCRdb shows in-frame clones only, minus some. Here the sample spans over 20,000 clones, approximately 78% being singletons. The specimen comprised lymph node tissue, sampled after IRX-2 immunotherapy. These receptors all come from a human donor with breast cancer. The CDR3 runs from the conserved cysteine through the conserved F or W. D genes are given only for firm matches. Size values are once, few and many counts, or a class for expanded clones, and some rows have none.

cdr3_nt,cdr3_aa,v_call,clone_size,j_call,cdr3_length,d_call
TGCAGCGTTGTTGGTGAGGACACCGGGGAGCTGTTTTTT,CSVVGEDTGELFF,TRBV29-1,NA,TRBJ2-2,13,NA
TGTGCCAGCAGATCCGGACAGAACTATGGCTACACCTTC,CASRSGQNYGYTF,TRBV28,NA,TRBJ1-2,13,NA
TGTGCCAGCTCCCTTAGCCTGCGGTCGAGCGGGGGGTCGAATGAGCAGTTCTTC,CASSLSLRSSGGSNEQFF,TRBV18,NA,TRBJ2-1,18,TRBD2
TGCGCCAGCAGCCCGGAGCTAGCGGCCTACAATGAGCAGTTCTTC,CASSPELAAYNEQFF,TRBV5-1,NA,TRBJ2-1,15,TRBD2
TGTGCCAGCAGTTGGGCAACTAGCGTGAGGGAGACCCAGTACTTC,CASSWATSVRETQYF,TRBV27,NA,TRBJ2-5,15,TRBD2
TGTGCCAGTAGTATTGTGGGGGATTTAAGCAATCAGCCCCAGCATTTT,CASSIVGDLSNQPQHF,TRBV19,NA,TRBJ1-5,16,NA
TGTGCCAGCAGTCCAACCGGGACGGTTTCGGCGCCCCAGCATTTT,CASSPTGTVSAPQHF,TRBV6-8,NA,TRBJ1-5,15,NA
TGTGCCAGCAGGGACCTGGAGCGGAACACTGAAGCTTTCTTT,CASRDLERNTEAFF,TRBV11-3,few,TRBJ1-1,14,NA
TGCGCCAGCAGCGGGCAGGGAGGGGGCACAGATACGCAGTATTTT,CASSGQGGGTDTQYF,TRBV5-1,NA,TRBJ2-3,15,TRBD2
TGTGCCAGCTCACCACGAGCGGGGGGGACGCGGAATGAGCAGTTCTTC,CASSPRAGGTRNEQFF,TRBV18,NA,TRBJ2-1,16,TRBD2
TGTGCCAGCAGAACCCGGGACAGCAATGAGCAGTTCTTC,CASRTRDSNEQFF,TRBV6-8,once,TRBJ2-1,13,TRBD1
TGTGCCAGCAGTTACGGGGCCGGGGGGTCCTCTGGAAACACCATATATTTT,CASSYGAGGSSGNTIYF,TRBV6-4,NA,TRBJ1-3,17,NA
TGCAGCGCCTATGGACTTATCTATGGCTACACCTTC,CSAYGLIYGYTF,TRBV29-1,NA,TRBJ1-2,12,NA
TGTGCCAGTAGTATTGCGGCAGGGGATTTGAAAACTGAAGCTTTCTTT,CASSIAAGDLKTEAFF,TRBV19,NA,TRBJ1-1,16,NA
TGTGCCAGCAGCCGGGGGCCTAGCGGGGCCTACGAGCAGTTCTTC,CASSRGPSGAYEQFF,TRBV11-3,NA,TRBJ2-1,15,TRBD2
TGCGCCAGCAGTGAGGCAGGGAACTATGGCTACACCTTC,CASSEAGNYGYTF,TRBV10-2,NA,TRBJ1-2,13,NA
TGCAGCGTTGAAGATCCAGGTTACAGGGGGACAGATACGCAGTATTTT,CSVEDPGYRGTDTQYF,TRBV29-1,NA,TRBJ2-3,16,TRBD1
TGCGCCAGCGCGAGTAACCCGGGACAGAGCATTAGCACAGATACGCAGTATTTT,CASASNPGQSISTDTQYF,TRBV5-1,once,TRBJ2-3,18,TRBD1
TGCGCCAGCAGTGGGGGCCAAGAGACCCAGTACTTC,CASSGGQETQYF,TRBV10-1,NA,TRBJ2-5,12,NA
TGTGCCAGTACTCACCGGGGCTCTCCTGGGCCCCAGCATTTT,CASTHRGSPGPQHF,TRBV19,NA,TRBJ1-5,14,NA
TGTGCCAGCAGTTTACAGGGTGCAGATACGCAGTATTTT,CASSLQGADTQYF,TRBV28,NA,TRBJ2-3,13,NA
TGTGCCAGCAGTGGAACTAGGAAAAGTTGGAATGAGCAGTTCTTC,CASSGTRKSWNEQFF,TRBV28,NA,TRBJ2-1,15,NA
TGTCACACCTCCCGCCTCCCCGGAGGCAATCAGCCCCAGCATTTT,CHTSRLPGGNQPQHF,TRBV9,NA,TRBJ1-5,15,NA
TGTGCCAGTAGTATTGGAGAAAGCGATCAGCCCCAGCATTTT,CASSIGESDQPQHF,TRBV19,NA,TRBJ1-5,14,NA
TGTGCCAGTAGCTTCCTGGGGGGGGGAAGCTCCTACAATGAGCAGTTCTTC,CASSFLGGGSSYNEQFF,TRBV19,few,TRBJ2-1,17,TRBD2
TGTGCCAGCAGTTACTCGCCCAGGGTCTCTGGAAACACCATATATTTT,CASSYSPRVSGNTIYF,TRBV6-8,NA,TRBJ1-3,16,NA
TGTGCCAGCAGCCTCCGACAGGGGGACGTGCAGCCCCAGCATTTT,CASSLRQGDVQPQHF,TRBV11-3,NA,TRBJ1-5,15,TRBD1
TGTGCCAGCAGCCTTAGCGGGGGAAGTTATGAGCAGTTCTTC,CASSLSGGSYEQFF,TRBV11-3,NA,TRBJ2-1,14,TRBD2
TGTGCCAGTAGCGCCGACGTCTCCTATAATTCACCCCTCCACTTT,CASSADVSYNSPLHF,TRBV19,NA,TRBJ1-6,15,NA
TGTGCCAGTAGTCTGAGACCCGGGCCAGATACGCAGTATTTT,CASSLRPGPDTQYF,TRBV19,once,TRBJ2-3,14,NA
TGTGCCAGCAGTTTGACTAGCGGGGCAGGTGAGCAGTTCTTC,CASSLTSGAGEQFF,TRBV11-3,NA,TRBJ2-1,14,TRBD2
TGTGCCAGCAGTTACGGTACCTATGGCTACACCTTC,CASSYGTYGYTF,TRBV6-8,few,TRBJ1-2,12,NA
TGCGCCAGCAGCTTAAATCTGAACACTGAAGCTTTCTTT,CASSLNLNTEAFF,TRBV23-1,NA,TRBJ1-1,13,NA
TGTGCCAGCAGTTACTCCATGGGGTTGGGAAACACCATATATTTT,CASSYSMGLGNTIYF,TRBV6-8,NA,TRBJ1-3,15,NA
TGTGCCAGCAGTGTCCGTGGGGACAGGAGAGATACGCAGTATTTT,CASSVRGDRRDTQYF,TRBV6-8,few,TRBJ2-3,15,TRBD1
TGCGCCGGACCGGACAGGGAGGGTAATGAAAAACTGTTTTTT,CAGPDREGNEKLFF,TRBV10-1,NA,TRBJ1-4,14,TRBD1
TGTGCCAGCAGCAAGCGGGGATGGAGCACTGAAGCTTTCTTT,CASSKRGWSTEAFF,TRBV11-3,NA,TRBJ1-1,14,NA
TGTGCCAGCAGCCCGCTAGGGGCGGGGGGAGTACGTGAGCAGTACTTC,CASSPLGAGGVREQYF,TRBV7-6,once,TRBJ2-7,16,TRBD2
TGCGCCAGCAGCTTGGATGGGGGCGGGGAACGCTACACCTTC,CASSLDGGGERYTF,TRBV5-1,NA,TRBJ1-2,14,NA
TGTGCCAGCAGCCAAGGGGACAGCTCTGGAAACACCATATATTTT,CASSQGDSSGNTIYF,TRBV14,NA,TRBJ1-3,15,TRBD1
TGCAGCGTACAAAGGACAGGGGGCGGGCAAGAGACCCAGTACTTC,CSVQRTGGGQETQYF,TRBV29-1,NA,TRBJ2-5,15,TRBD1
TGTGCCAGCAGACCGGGACAGGGGACGGGCGGCTACACCTTC,CASRPGQGTGGYTF,TRBV28,NA,TRBJ1-2,14,TRBD1
TGTGCCACCAGCAGACTTGAGGGGGCGGGGGACACTGAAGCTTTCTTT,CATSRLEGAGDTEAFF,TRBV15,NA,TRBJ1-1,16,TRBD1
TGTGCCAGCAGTCGGACAGCTCCGAACACCGGGGAGCTGTTTTTT,CASSRTAPNTGELFF,TRBV28,NA,TRBJ2-2,15,NA
TGTGCCAGTAGTAATTGGCGCGGACAGGGGGACCTCTTCGGTGGCTACACCTTC,CASSNWRGQGDLFGGYTF,TRBV19,NA,TRBJ1-2,18,TRBD1
TGTGCCAGCTCACCGCCGGGACAGGGCTACAATGAGCAGTTCTTC,CASSPPGQGYNEQFF,TRBV18,NA,TRBJ2-1,15,TRBD1
TGTGCCAGCAGCCCCCTTAGCGGGGGGATCACAGATACGCAGTATTTT,CASSPLSGGITDTQYF,TRBV11-3,NA,TRBJ2-3,16,TRBD2
TGTGCCAGCAGTACAGGGTTAAACACTGAAGCTTTCTTT,CASSTGLNTEAFF,TRBV28,NA,TRBJ1-1,13,NA
TGTGCCTGGAGTTGGGGACAGGGGTGGACTGAAGCTTTCTTT,CAWSWGQGWTEAFF,TRBV30,NA,TRBJ1-1,14,TRBD1
TGTGCCAGCAGTTACCCGAGGAGGAGTACAAACACCGGGGAGCTGTTTTTT,CASSYPRRSTNTGELFF,TRBV6-8,NA,TRBJ2-2,17,NA
TGTGCCAGCTCACCTACACAGGGTTCGAGGGGTGAAGCTTTCTTT,CASSPTQGSRGEAFF,TRBV18,NA,TRBJ1-1,15,NA
TGTGCCTGGTCCGGGACTCATGAAGAATCACCCCTCCACTTT,CAWSGTHEESPLHF,TRBV30,NA,TRBJ1-6,14,NA
TGTGCCAGCGCCTTGGGGGGGAGAATTTCACCCCTCCACTTT,CASALGGRISPLHF,TRBV28,NA,TRBJ1-6,14,NA
TGTGCCAGCTCACCGCGATCGCCGGAGGAATCGGAGACCCAGTACTTC,CASSPRSPEESETQYF,TRBV18,NA,TRBJ2-5,16,NA
TGTGCCAGCAGTTTTGGGGTTTATGGGGCCAACGTCCTGACTTTC,CASSFGVYGANVLTF,TRBV28,NA,TRBJ2-6,15,NA
TGTGCCATCAGGGACAGGGAAGGGAAAAATGGCTACACCTTC,CAIRDREGKNGYTF,TRBV6-8,NA,TRBJ1-2,14,TRBD1
TGTGCCAGTAGTATTCGGTTAAGCGGGAACACTGAAGCTTTCTTT,CASSIRLSGNTEAFF,TRBV19,NA,TRBJ1-1,15,NA
TGTGCCAGCAGCTTAGCGCGCAGCGGGGGGGGAGATACGCAGTATTTT,CASSLARSGGGDTQYF,TRBV7-6,NA,TRBJ2-3,16,TRBD2
TGTGCCACCAGCAGAGGGGGACAGACAAATCAGCCCCAGCATTTT,CATSRGGQTNQPQHF,TRBV15,NA,TRBJ1-5,15,TRBD1